These 10 T cell receptor beta chains share one sample of origin, sequenced in a study of shared clonotypes between healthy human individuals. Produced via immunoSEQ multiplex PCR; TCRdb's table is partial and in-frame only. The sample consists of some 1.1 million clones, approximately 75% of them appearing once. Sequencing was done on a sample of memory CD4+ T cells from PBMCs. The subset is: CD45RA-negative fraction. The receptor set was obtained from a young man in good health. Some clones in this sample may be carry-over from other donors' samples.

The chain has TRBV5-1 and TRBJ2-5, with 12 positions matching TRBD2. CDR1 and CDR2 from the germline V gene are SGHRS and YFSETQ. The trim removed 4 bases at V and 5 bases at J, leaving 6 bases unmatched. The CDR3 sequence is 15 residues long. The CDR3 DNA follows: TGCGCCAGCAGCCCTGGGACTAGCGGGTTGGAGACCCAGTACTTC. Translating it yields CASSPGTSGLETQYF.

V usage is TRBV18 and J usage is TRBJ2-7; possibly TRBD1 for D (5 bases). Germline CDR1 KGHSH, CDR2 LQKENI. V was pared by 6 bases and J by 0 bases, with 15 bases between. This CDR3 region has 15 residues. CDR3 in amino acids: CASSPRQTTSYEQYF. CDR3 in DNA: TGTGCCAGCTCGCCAAGACAGACGACCTCCTACGAGCAGTACTTC. Full variable domain (outside the CDR3, taken from reference TRBV18 and TRBJ2-7): NAGVMQNPRHLVRRRGQEARLRCSPMKGHSHVYWYRQLPEEGLKFMVYLQKENIIDESGMPKERFSAEFPKEGPSILRIQQVVRGDSAAYFCASSPRQTTSYEQYFGPGTRLTVT.

The V and J genes are TRBV6-6 and TRBJ1-5, with D hard to call. The length of the CDR3 is 12 residues. CDR1 and CDR2 (germline): MNHNY, SVGAGI (reference sequence). Trimming left V 4 bases short and J 1 base short, with 2 bases between. The CDR3 bases are TGTGCCAGCAGTTTGAGCAATCAGCCCCAGCATTTT. This translates into CASSLSNQPQHF.

This clone was observed once. The same CDR3 is also encoded by other DNA sequences in this sample. The CDR3 sequence: CASSLGAGPYEQYF. The CDR3 nucleotides are TGTGCCAGCAGCTTAGGCGCCGGCCCCTACGAGCAGTACTTC. The rearrangement links TRBV7-2 to TRBJ2-7; no firm D call. The CDR3 length is 14 residues. Germline values: CDR1 SGHTA, CDR2 FQGNSA. Trimming removed 1 base from V and 2 bases from J, with 9 bases in between. Drawing the rest from reference TRBV7-2 and TRBJ2-7, the complete variable domain is GAGVSQSPSNKVTEKGKDVELRCDPISGHTALYWYRQSLGQGLEFLIYFQGNSAPDKSGLPSDRFSAERTGGSVSTLTIQRTQQEDSAVYLCASSLGAGPYEQYFGPGTRLTVT.

The chain couples TRBV4-2 to TRBJ1-4; D is unclear. The CDR3 has 14 amino acids. V was pared by 3 bases and J by 4 bases, with 9 bases between. The germline V gene has CDR1 LGHNA and CDR2 YNFKEQ. The CDR3 region is CASSQGRNNEKLFF. Here the CDR3 DNA reads TGTGCCAGCAGCCAGGGCAGGAATAATGAAAAACTGTTTTTT.

The rearrangement links TRBV5-4 to TRBJ2-6, with D possibly matching TRBD1 (6 bases). CDR1 and CDR2 (germline): SGHNT, YYREEE (reference sequence). Trimming pared 4 bases from V and 3 bases from J, leaving 17 bases between. The CDR3 contains 17 residues. The CDR3 nucleotides read TGTGCCAGCAGCCACGCGAACAGGGAATTTGGGGCCAACGTCCTGACTTTC. Its protein product is CASSHANREFGANVLTF.

This clone was found once. V is TRBV25-1 and J is TRBJ1-1, with TRBD1 matching over 7 bases. The CDR3 is made up of 15 amino acids. The germline gives CDR1 MGHDK, CDR2 SYGVNS. With V trimmed by 2 bases and J by 4 bases, 7 bases remained unmatched. The CDR3 sequence: CASSEPRQGGTEAFF. The CDR3 nucleotides read TGTGCCAGCAGTGAACCCAGACAGGGTGGCACTGAAGCTTTCTTT.

The chain links TRBV7-9 to TRBJ2-3, with 11 bases matching TRBD2. This CDR3 is built from 15 residues. Germline V lookup: CDR1 SEHNR, CDR2 FQNEAQ (reference sequence). With 8 bases clipped from V and 2 bases from J, the junction kept 6 bases outside the gene matches. The CDR3 protein is CASGGTSGDTDTQYF. In DNA form, the CDR3 reads TGTGCCAGCGGTGGGACTAGCGGAGACACAGATACGCAGTATTTT.

This rearrangement joins TRBV28 to TRBJ2-1; unclear D gene. The V and J ends lost 6 bases and 5 bases respectively, with 5 bases between them. CDR3 length equals 11 residues. Per germline, CDR1 MDHEN and CDR2 SYDVKM. The CDR3 protein is CASRIHNEQFF. In nucleotides, the CDR3 is TGTGCCAGCAGGATACACAATGAGCAGTTCTTC.

The CDR3 DNA sequence: TGTGCCAGCTCAGCGAGTTTCGTGCAGCGGGAGGGCCTGGTGACCCAGTACTTC. It specifies CASSASFVQREGLVTQYF. J is TRBJ2-5 and V is TRBV18; 10 nucleotides agree with TRBD2. Per germline, CDR1 KGHSH and CDR2 LQKENI. CDR3 length: 18 residues. With V trimmed by 5 bases and J by 7 bases, 19 bases remained unmatched. Looking up the rest from reference TRBV18 and TRBJ2-5 gives the full variable domain: NAGVMQNPRHLVRRRGQEARLRCSPMKGHSHVYWYRQLPEEGLKFMVYLQKENIIDESGMPKERFSAEFPKEGPSILRIQQVVRGDSAAYFCASSASFVQREGLVTQYFGPGTRLLVL.